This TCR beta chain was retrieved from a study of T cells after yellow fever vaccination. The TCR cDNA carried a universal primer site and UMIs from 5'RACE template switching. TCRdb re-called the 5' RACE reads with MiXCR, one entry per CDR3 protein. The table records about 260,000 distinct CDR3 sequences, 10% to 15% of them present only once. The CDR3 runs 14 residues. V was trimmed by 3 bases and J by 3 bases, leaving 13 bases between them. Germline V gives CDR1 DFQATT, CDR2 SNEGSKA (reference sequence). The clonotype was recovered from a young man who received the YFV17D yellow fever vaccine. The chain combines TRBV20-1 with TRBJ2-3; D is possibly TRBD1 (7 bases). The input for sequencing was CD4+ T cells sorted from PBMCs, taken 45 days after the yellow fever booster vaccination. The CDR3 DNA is TGCAGTGCTAGTGTGCAGGGGGGAACAGATACGCAGTATTTT. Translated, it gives CSASVQGGTDTQYF.